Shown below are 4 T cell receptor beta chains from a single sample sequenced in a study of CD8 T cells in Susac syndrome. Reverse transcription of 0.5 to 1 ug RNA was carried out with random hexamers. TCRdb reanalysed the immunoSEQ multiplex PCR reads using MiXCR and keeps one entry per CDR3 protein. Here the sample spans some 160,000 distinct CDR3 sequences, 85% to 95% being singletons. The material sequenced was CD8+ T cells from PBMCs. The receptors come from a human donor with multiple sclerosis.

This chain's CDR3 is CATSMGIPEADYGYTF. The CDR3 nucleotides read TGTGCCACCAGCATGGGTATTCCCGAAGCGGACTATGGCTACACCTTC. The chain has TRBV15 and TRBJ1-2, with D uncertain. Trimming shortened V by 4 bases and J by 3 bases, and 18 bases separated the two germline ends. CDR3 length equals 16 residues. Per the germline V gene, CDR1 is LNHNV and CDR2 is YYDKDF (reference sequence).

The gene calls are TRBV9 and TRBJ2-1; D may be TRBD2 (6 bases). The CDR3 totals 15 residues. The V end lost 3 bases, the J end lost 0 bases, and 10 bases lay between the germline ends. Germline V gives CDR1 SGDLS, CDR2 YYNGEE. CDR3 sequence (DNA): TGTGCCAGCAGCGGCGCCGGGAGCTCCTACAATGAGCAGTTCTTC. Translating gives CASSGAGSSYNEQFF.

As DNA, the CDR3 is TGTGCCACCAGCACAACTCCCACAGATACGCAGTATTTT. Its translation is CATSTTPTDTQYF. This sequence joins TRBV15 and TRBJ2-3, with unresolved D. CDR1 and CDR2 from the germline V gene are LNHNV and YYDKDF (reference sequence). The germline V and J ends were trimmed by 4 bases and 2 bases, with 7 bases remaining between them. The CDR3 contains 13 residues.

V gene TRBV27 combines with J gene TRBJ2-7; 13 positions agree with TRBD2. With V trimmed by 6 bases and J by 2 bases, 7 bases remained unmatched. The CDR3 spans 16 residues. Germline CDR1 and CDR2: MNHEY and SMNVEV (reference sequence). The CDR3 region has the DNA TGTGCCAGCAGCCCTCTACTAGCGGGAGGGCCCTACGAGCAGTACTTC. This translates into CASSPLLAGGPYEQYF.